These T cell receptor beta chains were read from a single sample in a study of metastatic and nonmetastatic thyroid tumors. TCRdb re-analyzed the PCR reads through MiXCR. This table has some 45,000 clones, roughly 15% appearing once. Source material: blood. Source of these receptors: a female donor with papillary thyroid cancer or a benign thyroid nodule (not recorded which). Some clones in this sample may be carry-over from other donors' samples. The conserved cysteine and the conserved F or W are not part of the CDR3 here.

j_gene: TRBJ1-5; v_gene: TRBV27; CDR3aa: ASSLTGGDYQPQH
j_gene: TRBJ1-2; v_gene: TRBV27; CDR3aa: ASSPGQGYGYT
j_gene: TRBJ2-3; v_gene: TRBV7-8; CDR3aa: ASSLRPGDTQY
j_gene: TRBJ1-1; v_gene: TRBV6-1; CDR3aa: ASRASGTGGPEAF
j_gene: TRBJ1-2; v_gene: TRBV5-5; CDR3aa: ASSLRQGVSYGYT
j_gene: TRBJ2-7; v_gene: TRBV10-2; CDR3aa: ASRDGGIRPRIAEQY
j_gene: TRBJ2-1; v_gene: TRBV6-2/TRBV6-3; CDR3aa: ASSYLGLAGTLYNEQF
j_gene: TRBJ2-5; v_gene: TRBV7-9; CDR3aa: ASSLGVSGIQETQY
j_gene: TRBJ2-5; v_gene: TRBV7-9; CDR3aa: ASSSRGNLETQY
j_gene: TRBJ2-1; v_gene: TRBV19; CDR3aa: ASSTGVEQF
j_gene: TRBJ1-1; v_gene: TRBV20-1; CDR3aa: SAWTGANTEAF
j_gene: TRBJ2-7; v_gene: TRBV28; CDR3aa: ASSWAGGRSYEQY
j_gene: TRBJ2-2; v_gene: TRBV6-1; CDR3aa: ASTLGTGASGELF
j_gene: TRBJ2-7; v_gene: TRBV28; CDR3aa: ASRGTLGTGLDEQY
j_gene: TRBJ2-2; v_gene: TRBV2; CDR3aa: ASSEGGGRGNTGELS
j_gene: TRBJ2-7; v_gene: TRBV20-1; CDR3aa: SATGGLGDSVWEQY
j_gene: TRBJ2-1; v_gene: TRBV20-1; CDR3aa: SARDRLAGNNEQF
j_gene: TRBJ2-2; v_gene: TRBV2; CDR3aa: ASSERTGSTGELF
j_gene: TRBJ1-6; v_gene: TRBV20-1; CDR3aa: SARANYNSPLH
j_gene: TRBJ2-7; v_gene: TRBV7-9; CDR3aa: AITSLDRGYEQY
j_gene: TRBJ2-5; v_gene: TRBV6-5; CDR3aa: ASSYSSGGETQY
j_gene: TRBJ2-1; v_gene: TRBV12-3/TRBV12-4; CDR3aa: ASSLAPEQF
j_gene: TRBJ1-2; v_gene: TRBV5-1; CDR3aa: ASSSETGVDGYT
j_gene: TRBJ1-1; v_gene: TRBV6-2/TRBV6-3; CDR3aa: ASSSFGQTNTEAF
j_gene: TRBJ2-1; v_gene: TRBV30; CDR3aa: AWSRDFSSYNEQF
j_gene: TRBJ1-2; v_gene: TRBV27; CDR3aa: ASSEGYGYT
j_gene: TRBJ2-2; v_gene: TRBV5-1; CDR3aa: ASSLQGPRTGELF
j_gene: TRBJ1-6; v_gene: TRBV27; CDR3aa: ASSSTDRGNSPLH
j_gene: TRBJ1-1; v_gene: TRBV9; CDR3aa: ASSARTSLNTEAF
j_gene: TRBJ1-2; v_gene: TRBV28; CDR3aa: ASSFGELYGYT
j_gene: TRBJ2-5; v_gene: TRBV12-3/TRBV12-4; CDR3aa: ASSLMGRQRQY
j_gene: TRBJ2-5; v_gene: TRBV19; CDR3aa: ASSRTWEETQY
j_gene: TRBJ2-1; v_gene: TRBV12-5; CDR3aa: ASGLVVEGHYNEQF
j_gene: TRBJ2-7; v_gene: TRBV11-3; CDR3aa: ASSSLGLAGYEQY
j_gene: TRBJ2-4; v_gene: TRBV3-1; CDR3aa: ASSSDISIKNIQY
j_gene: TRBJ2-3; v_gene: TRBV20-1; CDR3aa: SARGIVVATDTQY
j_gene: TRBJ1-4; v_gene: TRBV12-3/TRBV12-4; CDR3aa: ASSWDGRGEKLF